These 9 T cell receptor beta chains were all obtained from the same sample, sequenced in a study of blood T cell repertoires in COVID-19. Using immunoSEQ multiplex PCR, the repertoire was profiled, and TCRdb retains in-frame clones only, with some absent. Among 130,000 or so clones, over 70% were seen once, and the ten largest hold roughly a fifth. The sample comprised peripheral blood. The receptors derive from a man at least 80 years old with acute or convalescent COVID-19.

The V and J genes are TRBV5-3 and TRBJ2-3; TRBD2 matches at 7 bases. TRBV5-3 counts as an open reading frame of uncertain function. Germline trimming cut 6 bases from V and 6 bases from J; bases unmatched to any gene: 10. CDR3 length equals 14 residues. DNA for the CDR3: TGTGCCAGAAACCGGACTAGTGGTTGTGATACGCAGTATTTT. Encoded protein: CARNRTSGCDTQYF.

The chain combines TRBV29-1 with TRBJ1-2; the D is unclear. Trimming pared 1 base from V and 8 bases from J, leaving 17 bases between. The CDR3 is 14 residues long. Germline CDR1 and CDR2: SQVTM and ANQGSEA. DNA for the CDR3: TGCAGCGTTGAAGTTAGACCCCTCAGCGGGGGCTACACCTTC. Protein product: CSVEVRPLSGGYTF.

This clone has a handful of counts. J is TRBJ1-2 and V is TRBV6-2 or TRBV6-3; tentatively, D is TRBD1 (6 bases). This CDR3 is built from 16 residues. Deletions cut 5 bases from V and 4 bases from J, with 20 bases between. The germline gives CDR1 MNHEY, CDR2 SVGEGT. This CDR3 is CASSPPETTGLYGYTF. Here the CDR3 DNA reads TGTGCCAGCAGTCCACCCGAGACGACAGGACTCTATGGCTACACCTTC.

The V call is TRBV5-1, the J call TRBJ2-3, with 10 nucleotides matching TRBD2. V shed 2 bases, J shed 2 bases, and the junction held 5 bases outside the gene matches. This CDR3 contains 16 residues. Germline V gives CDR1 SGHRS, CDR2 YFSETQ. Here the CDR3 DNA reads TGCGCCAGCAGCTTTCGGACTAGCGGCTTCACAGATACGCAGTATTTT. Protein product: CASSFRTSGFTDTQYF.

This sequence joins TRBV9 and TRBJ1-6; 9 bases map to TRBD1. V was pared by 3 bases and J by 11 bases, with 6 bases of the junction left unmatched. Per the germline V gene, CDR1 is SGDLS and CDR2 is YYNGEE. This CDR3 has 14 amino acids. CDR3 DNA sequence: TGTGCCAGCAGCGAGTCCGGGACAGGGACACCCCTCCACTTT. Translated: CASSESGTGTPLHF. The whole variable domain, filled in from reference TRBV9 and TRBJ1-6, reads DSGVTQTPKHLITATGQRVTLRCSPRSGDLSVYWYQQSLDQGLQFLIQYYNGEERAKGNILERFSAQQFPDLHSELNLSSLELGDSALYFCASSESGTGTPLHFGNGTRLTVT.

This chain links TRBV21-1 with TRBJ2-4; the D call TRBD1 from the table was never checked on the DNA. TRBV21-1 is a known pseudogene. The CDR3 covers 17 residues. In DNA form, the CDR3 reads TGTGCCAGCAGCAAAGAGGGGACAGGGGTTGCCAAAAACATTCAGTACTTC. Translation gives CASSKEGTGVAKNIQYF.

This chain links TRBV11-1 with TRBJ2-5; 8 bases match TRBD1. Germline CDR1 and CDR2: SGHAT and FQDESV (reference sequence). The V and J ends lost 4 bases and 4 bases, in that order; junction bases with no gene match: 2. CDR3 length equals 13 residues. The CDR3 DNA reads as TGTGCCAGCAGCTACGACAGGGGAGAGACCCAGTACTTC. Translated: CASSYDRGETQYF.

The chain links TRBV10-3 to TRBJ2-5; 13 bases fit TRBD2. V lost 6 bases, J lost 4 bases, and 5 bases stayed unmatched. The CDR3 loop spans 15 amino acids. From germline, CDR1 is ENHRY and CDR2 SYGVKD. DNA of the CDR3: TGTGCCATCAGCCAGACTAGCGGGGGGTTAGAGACCCAGTACTTC. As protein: CAISQTSGGLETQYF.

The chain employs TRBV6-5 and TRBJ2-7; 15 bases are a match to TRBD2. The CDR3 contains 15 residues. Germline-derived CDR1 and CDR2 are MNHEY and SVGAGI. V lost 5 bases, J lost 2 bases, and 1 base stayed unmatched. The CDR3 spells CASSRTSGGAYEQYF. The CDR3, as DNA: TGTGCCAGCAGTCGGACTAGCGGGGGGGCCTACGAGCAGTACTTC.